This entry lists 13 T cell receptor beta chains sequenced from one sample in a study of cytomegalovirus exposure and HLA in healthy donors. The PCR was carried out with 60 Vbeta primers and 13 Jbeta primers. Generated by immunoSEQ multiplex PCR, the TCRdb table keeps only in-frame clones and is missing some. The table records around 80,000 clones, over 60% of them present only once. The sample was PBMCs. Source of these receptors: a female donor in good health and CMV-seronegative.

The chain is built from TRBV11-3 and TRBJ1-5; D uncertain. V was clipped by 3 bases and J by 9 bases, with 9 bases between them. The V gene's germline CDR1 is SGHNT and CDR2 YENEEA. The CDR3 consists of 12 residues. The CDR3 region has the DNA TGTGCCAGCAGCTTCTCATCCGGGCCCCAGCATTTT. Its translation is CASSFSSGPQHF.

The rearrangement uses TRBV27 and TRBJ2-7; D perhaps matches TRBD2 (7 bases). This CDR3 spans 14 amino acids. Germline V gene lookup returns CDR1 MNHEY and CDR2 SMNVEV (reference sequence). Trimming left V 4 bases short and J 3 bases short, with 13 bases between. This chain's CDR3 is CASSWAGEGYEQYF. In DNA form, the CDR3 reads TGTGCCAGCAGTTGGGCAGGGGAGGGCTACGAGCAGTACTTC.

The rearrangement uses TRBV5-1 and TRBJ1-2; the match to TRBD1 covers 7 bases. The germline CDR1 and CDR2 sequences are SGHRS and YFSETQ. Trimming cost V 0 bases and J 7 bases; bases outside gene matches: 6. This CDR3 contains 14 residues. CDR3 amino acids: CASSLDTGDSGYTF. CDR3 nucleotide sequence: TGCGCCAGCAGCTTGGATACAGGGGACAGTGGCTACACCTTC.

The chain's CDR3 is CATSRVRDRAEKLFF. CDR3 in DNA: TGTGCCACCAGCAGGGTCCGGGACAGGGCTGAAAAACTGTTTTTT. The chain couples TRBV15 to TRBJ1-4, with 9 bases that match TRBD1. V lost 3 bases, J lost 7 bases, and 6 bases stayed unmatched. The CDR3 extends over 15 amino acids. Germline V gene sequence: CDR1 LNHNV, CDR2 YYDKDF (reference sequence).

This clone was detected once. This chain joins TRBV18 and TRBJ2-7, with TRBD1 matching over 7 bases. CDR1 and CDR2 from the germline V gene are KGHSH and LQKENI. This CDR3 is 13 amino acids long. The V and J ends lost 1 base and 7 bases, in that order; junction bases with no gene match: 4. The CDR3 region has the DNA TGTGCCAGCTCACCACAGGGGGCGCGGGAGCAGTACTTC. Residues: CASSPQGAREQYF.

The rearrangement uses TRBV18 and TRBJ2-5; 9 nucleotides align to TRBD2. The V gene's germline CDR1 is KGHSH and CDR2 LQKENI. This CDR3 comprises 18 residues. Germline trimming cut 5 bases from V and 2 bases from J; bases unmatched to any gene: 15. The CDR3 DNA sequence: TGTGCCAGCTCAGTCCGCCCCGCGGGGGGGATGAAGCAAGAGACCCAGTACTTC. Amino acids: CASSVRPAGGMKQETQYF. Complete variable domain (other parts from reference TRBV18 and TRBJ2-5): NAGVMQNPRHLVRRRGQEARLRCSPMKGHSHVYWYRQLPEEGLKFMVYLQKENIIDESGMPKERFSAEFPKEGPSILRIQQVVRGDSAAYFCASSVRPAGGMKQETQYFGPGTRLLVL.

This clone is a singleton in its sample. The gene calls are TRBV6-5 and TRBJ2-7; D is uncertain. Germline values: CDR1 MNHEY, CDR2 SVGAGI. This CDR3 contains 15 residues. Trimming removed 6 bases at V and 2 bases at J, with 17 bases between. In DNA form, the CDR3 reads TGTGCCAGCAGGGAGACGTTCGGAAACGCCTACGAGCAGTACTTC. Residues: CASRETFGNAYEQYF.

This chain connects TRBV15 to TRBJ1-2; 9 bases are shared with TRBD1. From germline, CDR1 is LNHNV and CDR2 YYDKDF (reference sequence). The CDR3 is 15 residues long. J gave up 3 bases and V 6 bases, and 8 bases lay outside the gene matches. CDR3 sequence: CATSQRDRADYGYTF. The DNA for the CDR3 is TGTGCCACCAGTCAGAGGGACAGGGCGGACTATGGCTACACCTTC.

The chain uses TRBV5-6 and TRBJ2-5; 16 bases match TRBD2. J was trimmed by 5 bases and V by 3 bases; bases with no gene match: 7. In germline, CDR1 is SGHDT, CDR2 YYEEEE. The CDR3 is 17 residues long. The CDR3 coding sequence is TGTGCCAGCAGCTCCGGGACTAGCGGGAGGGCCGGGGAGACCCAGTACTTC. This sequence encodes CASSSGTSGRAGETQYF.

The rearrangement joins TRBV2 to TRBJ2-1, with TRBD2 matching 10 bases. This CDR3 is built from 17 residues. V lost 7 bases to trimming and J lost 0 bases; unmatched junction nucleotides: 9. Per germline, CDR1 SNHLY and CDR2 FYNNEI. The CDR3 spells CASTPRASGSSYNEQFF. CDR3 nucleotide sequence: TGTGCCAGCACCCCAAGGGCTAGCGGGAGCTCCTACAATGAGCAGTTCTTC.

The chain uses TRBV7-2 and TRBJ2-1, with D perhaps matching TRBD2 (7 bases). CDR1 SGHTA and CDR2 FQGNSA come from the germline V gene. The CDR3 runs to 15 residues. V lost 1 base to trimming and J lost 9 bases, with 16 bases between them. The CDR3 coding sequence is TGTGCCAGCAGCTTAGTACGGGGGGCGAGGTCTGAGCAGTTCTTC. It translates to CASSLVRGARSEQFF. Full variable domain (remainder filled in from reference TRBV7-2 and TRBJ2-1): GAGVSQSPSNKVTEKGKDVELRCDPISGHTALYWYRQSLGQGLEFLIYFQGNSAPDKSGLPSDRFSAERTGGSVSTLTIQRTQQEDSAVYLCASSLVRGARSEQFFGPGTRLTVL.

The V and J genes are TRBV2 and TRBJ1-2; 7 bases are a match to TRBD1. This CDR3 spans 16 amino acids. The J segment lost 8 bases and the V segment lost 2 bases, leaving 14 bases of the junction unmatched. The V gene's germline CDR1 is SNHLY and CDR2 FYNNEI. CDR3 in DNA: TGTGCCAGCAGTGAAATAAGGGGGCGAGGATCAAGGGGCTACACCTTC. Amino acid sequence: CASSEIRGRGSRGYTF.

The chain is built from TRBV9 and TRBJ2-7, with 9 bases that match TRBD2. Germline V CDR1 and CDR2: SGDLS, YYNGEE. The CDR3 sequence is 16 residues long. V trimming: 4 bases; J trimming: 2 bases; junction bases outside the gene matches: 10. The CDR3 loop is CASSPRPTSGPYEQYF. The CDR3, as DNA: TGTGCCAGCAGCCCCCGGCCCACTAGCGGGCCCTACGAGCAGTACTTC.